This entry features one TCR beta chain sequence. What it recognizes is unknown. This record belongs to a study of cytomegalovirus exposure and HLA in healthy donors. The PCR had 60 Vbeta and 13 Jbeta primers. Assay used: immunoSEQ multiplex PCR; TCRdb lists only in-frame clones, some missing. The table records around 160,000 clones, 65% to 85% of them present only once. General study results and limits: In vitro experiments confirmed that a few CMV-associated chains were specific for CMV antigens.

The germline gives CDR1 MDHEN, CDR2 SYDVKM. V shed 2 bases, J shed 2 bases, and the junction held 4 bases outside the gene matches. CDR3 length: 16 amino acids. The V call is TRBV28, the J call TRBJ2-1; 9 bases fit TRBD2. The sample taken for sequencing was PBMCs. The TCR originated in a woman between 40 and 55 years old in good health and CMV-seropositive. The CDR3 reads CASSLVSSGAYNEQFF. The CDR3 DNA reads TGTGCCAGCAGTTTAGTGTCTAGCGGGGCCTACAATGAGCAGTTCTTC.